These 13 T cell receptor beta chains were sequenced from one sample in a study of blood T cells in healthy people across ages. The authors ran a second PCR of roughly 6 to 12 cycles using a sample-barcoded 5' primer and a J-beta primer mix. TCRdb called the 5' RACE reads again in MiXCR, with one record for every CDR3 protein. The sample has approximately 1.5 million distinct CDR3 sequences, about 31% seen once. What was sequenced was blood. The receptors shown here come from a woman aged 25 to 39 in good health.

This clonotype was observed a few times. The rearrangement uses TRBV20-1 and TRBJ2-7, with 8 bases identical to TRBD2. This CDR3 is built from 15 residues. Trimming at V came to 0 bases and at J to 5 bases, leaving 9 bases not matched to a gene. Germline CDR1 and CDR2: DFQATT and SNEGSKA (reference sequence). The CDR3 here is CSARDWGSGSDEQYF. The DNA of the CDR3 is TGCAGTGCTAGAGATTGGGGGAGCGGGAGCGACGAGCAGTACTTC.

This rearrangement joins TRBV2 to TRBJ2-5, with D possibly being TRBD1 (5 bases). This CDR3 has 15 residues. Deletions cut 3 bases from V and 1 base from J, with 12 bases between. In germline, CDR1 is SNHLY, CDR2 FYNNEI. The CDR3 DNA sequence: TGTGCCAGCAGTGACCCTGCCAGGGTCCAAGAGACCCAGTACTTC. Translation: CASSDPARVQETQYF.

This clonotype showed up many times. In DNA form, the CDR3 reads TGTGCCAGCAGTTTGTGGGGGCCCACCTACGAGCAGTACTTC. This translates into CASSLWGPTYEQYF. The chain links TRBV27 to TRBJ2-7, with D tentatively TRBD1 (6 bases). This CDR3 region has 14 residues. V was shortened by 3 bases and J by 2 bases, with 11 bases between the two germline ends. In germline, CDR1 is MNHEY, CDR2 SMNVEV (reference sequence).

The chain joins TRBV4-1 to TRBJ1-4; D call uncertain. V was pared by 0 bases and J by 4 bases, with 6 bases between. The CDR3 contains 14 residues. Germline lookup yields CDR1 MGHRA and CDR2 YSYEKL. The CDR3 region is CASSQERVNEKLFF. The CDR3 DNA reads TGCGCCAGCAGCCAAGAAAGGGTTAATGAAAAACTGTTTTTT.

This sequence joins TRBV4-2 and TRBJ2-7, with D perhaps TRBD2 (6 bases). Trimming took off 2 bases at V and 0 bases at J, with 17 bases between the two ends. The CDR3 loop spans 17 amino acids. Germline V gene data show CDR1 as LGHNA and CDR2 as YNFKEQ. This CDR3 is CASSQPRLVGNSYEQYF. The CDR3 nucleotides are TGTGCCAGCAGCCAACCCCGACTAGTGGGTAACTCCTACGAGCAGTACTTC.

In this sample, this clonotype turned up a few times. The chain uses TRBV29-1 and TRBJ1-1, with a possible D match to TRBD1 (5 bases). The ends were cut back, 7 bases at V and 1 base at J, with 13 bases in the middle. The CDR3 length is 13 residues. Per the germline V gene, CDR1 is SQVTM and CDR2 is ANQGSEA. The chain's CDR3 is CSAQNGQNTEAFF. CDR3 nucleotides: TGCAGCGCTCAGAACGGACAGAACACTGAAGCTTTCTTT.

CDR3 amino acids: CASSSAWEGSYNEQFF. CDR3 nucleotide sequence: TGCGCCAGCAGCTCCGCCTGGGAGGGGTCCTACAATGAGCAGTTCTTC. The chain uses TRBV5-1 and TRBJ2-1; TRBD2 aligns across 7 bases. Unmatched junction bases numbered 7, after V lost 3 bases and J lost 1 base. The CDR3 sequence is 16 residues long. The V gene's germline CDR1 is SGHRS and CDR2 YFSETQ.

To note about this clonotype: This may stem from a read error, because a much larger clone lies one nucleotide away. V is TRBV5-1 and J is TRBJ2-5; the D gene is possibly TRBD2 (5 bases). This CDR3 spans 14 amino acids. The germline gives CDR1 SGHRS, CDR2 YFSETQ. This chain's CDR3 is CASSLASSPETRYF. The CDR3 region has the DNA TGCGCCAGCAGCTTGGCGTCTAGCCCAGAGACCCGGTACTTC.

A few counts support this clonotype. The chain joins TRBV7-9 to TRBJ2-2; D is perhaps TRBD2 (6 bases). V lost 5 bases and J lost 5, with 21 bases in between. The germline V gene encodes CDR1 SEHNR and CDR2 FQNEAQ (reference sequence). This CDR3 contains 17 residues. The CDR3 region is CASSPLGGEARTGELFF. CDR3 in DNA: TGTGCCAGCAGCCCTCTGGGGGGAGAGGCGAGAACCGGGGAGCTGTTTTTT.

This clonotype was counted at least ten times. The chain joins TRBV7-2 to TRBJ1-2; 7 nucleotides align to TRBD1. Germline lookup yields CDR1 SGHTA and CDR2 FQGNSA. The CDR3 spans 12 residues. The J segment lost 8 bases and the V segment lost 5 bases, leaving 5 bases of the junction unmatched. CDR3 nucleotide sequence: TGTGCCAGCAGCCCCGACAGGGAAGGCTACACCTTC. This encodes CASSPDREGYTF. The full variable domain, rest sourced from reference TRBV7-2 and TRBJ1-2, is GAGVSQSPSNKVTEKGKDVELRCDPISGHTALYWYRQSLGQGLEFLIYFQGNSAPDKSGLPSDRFSAERTGGSVSTLTIQRTQQEDSAVYLCASSPDREGYTFGSGTRLTVV.

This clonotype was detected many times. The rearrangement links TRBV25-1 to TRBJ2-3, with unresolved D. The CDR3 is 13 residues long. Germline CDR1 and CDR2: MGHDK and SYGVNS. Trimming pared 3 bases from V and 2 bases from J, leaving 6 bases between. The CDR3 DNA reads TGTGCCAGCAGTGACGGGTTCACAGATACGCAGTATTTT. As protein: CASSDGFTDTQYF.

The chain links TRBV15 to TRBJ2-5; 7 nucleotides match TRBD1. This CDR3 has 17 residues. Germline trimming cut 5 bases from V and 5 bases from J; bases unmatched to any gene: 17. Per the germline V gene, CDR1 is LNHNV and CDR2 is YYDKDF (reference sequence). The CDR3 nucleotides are TGTGCCACCAGCCAGGACAGGAATCAGTTTTTGTTGGAGACCCAGTACTTC. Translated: CATSQDRNQFLLETQYF.

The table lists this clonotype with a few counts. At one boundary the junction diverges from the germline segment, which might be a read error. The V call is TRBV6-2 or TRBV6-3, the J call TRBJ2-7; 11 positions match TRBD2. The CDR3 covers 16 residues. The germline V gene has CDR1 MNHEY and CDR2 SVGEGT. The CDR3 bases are TGTGCCAGCAGACCTAGTGGGACTAGCGGTTCCTACGGGCAGTACTTC. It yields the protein CASRPSGTSGSYGQYF.